This TCR beta chain appears in the sequencing data of a study of CD4 T cells in relation to SARS-CoV-2 and coronaviruses. This clone was seen only a few times. What it binds is not known. Clones were read by immunoSEQ multiplex PCR, and TCRdb kept only the in-frame ones, dropping some. The sample includes 35,000 to 45,000 clones, 65% to 80% seen only once; the top ten take 20%. Germline V CDR1 and CDR2: SGHNT, YYREEE (reference sequence). The CDR3 consists of 15 residues. V lost 0 bases to trimming and J lost 2 bases, with 12 bases between them. The sequence was collected from an adult with COVID-19. The genes are TRBV5-4 and TRBJ2-7; perhaps TRBD1 as D (6 bases). Specimen: memory CD4+ T cells from PBMCs, cultured in vitro. CDR3 sequence: CASSLGLDSPYEQYF. The CDR3 nucleotides read TGTGCCAGCAGCTTGGGACTGGACAGTCCCTACGAGCAGTACTTC.